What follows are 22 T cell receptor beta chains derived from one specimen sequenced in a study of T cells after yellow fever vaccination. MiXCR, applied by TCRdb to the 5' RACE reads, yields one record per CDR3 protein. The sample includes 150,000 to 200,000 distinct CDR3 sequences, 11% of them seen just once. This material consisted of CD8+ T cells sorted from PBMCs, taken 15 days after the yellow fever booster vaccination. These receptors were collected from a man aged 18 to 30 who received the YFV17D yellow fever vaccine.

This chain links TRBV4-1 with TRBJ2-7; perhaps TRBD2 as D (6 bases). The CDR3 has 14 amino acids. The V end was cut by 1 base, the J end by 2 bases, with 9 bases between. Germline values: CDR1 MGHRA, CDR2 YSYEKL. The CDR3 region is CASSQVGGAYEQYF. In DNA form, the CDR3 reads TGCGCCAGCAGCCAAGTCGGAGGGGCCTACGAGCAGTACTTC.

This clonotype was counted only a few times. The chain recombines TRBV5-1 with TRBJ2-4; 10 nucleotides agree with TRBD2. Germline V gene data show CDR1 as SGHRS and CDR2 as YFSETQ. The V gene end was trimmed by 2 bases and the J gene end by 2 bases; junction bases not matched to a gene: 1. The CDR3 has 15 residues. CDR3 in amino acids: CASSFSGGTKNIQYF. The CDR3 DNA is TGCGCCAGCAGCTTTAGCGGGGGGACCAAAAACATTCAGTACTTC.

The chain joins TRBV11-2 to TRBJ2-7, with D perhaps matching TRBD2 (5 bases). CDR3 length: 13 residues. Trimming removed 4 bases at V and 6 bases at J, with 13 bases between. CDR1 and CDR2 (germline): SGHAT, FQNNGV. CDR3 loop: CASSYPLRGEQYF. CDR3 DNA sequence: TGTGCCAGCAGCTACCCCCTTCGGGGCGAGCAGTACTTC.

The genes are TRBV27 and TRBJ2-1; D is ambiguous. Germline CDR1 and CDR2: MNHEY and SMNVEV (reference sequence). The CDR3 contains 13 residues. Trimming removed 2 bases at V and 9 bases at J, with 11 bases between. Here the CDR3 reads CASSLSRSGEQFF. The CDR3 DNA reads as TGTGCCAGCAGTTTAAGCAGAAGTGGTGAGCAGTTCTTC.

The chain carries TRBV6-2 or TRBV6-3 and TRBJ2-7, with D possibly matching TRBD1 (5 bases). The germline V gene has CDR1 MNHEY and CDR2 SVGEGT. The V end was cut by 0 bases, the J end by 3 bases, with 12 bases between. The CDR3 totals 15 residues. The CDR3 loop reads CASSYSPFDSYEQYF. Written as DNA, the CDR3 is TGTGCCAGCAGTTACTCCCCCTTCGACAGCTACGAGCAGTACTTC.

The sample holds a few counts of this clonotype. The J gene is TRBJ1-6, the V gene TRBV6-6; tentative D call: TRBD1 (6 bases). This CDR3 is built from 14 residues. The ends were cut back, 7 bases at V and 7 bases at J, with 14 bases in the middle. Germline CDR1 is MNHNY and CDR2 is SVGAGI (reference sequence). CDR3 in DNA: TGTGCCAGCACCTTACAGGGTGGCAATTCACCCCTCCACTTT. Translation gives CASTLQGGNSPLHF.

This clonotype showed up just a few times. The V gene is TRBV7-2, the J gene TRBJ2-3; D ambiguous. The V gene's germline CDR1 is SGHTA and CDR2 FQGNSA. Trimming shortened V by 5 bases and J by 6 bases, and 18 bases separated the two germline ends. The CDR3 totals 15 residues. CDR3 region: CASSPRVLVSDTQYF. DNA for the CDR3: TGTGCCAGCAGCCCCCGAGTCCTAGTCAGCGATACGCAGTATTTT. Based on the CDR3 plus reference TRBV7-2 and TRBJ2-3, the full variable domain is GAGVSQSPSNKVTEKGKDVELRCDPISGHTALYWYRQSLGQGLEFLIYFQGNSAPDKSGLPSDRFSAERTGGSVSTLTIQRTQQEDSAVYLCASSPRVLVSDTQYFGPGTRLTVL.

The CDR3 DNA reads as TGTGCCAGCAGCCGAAACCGGGACAGGGATGAAAAACTGTTTTTT. This sequence encodes CASSRNRDRDEKLFF. The V gene is TRBV7-6, the J gene TRBJ1-4; 9 bases are shared with TRBD1. The V and J ends lost 5 bases and 6 bases, in that order; junction bases with no gene match: 7. Looked up from germline, CDR1 is SGHVS and CDR2 is FNYEAQ. This CDR3 has 15 amino acids.

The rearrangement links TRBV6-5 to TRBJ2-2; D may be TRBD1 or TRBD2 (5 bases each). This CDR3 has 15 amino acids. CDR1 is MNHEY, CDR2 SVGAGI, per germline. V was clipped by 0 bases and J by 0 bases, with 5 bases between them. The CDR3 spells CASSYSGANTGELFF. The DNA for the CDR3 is TGTGCCAGCAGTTACTCGGGGGCGAACACCGGGGAGCTGTTTTTT.

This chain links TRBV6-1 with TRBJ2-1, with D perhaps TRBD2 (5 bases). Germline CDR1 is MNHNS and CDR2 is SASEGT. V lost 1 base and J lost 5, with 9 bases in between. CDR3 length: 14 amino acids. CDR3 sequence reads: CASSEVDLNNEQFF. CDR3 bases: TGTGCCAGCAGTGAAGTGGACTTAAACAATGAGCAGTTCTTC.

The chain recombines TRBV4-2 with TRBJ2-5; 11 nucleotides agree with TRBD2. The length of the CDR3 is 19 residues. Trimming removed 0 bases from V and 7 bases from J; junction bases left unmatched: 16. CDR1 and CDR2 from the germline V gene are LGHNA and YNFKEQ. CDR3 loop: CASSQERGTSGSFRGTQYF. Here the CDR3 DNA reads TGTGCCAGCAGCCAAGAACGGGGGACTAGCGGATCCTTCCGGGGGACCCAGTACTTC.

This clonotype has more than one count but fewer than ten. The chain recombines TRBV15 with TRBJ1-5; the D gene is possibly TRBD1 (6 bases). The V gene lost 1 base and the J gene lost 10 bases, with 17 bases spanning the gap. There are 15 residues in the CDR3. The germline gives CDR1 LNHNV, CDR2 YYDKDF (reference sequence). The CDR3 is CATSRGGAGLHPQHF. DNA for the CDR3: TGTGCCACCAGCAGAGGGGGGGCAGGGTTACACCCCCAGCATTTT.

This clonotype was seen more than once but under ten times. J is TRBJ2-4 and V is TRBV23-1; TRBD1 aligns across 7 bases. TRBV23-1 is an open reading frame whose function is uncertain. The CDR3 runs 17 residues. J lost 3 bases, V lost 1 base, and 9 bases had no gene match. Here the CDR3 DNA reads TGCGCCAGCAGTCAATTGGGTCACAGGGGTTTCAAAAACATTCAGTACTTC. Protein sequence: CASSQLGHRGFKNIQYF.

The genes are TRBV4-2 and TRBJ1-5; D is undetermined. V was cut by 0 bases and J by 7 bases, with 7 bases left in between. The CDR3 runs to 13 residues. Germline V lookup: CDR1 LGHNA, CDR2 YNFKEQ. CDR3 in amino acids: CASSQERVQPQHF. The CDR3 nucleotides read TGTGCCAGCAGCCAAGAGAGAGTACAGCCCCAGCATTTT.

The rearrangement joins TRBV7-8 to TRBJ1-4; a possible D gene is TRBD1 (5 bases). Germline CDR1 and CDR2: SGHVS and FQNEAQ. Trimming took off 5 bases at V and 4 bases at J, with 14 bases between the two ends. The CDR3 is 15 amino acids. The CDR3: CASSHRGRSNEKLFF. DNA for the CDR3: TGTGCCAGCAGCCATCGGGGACGGAGTAATGAAAAACTGTTTTTT.

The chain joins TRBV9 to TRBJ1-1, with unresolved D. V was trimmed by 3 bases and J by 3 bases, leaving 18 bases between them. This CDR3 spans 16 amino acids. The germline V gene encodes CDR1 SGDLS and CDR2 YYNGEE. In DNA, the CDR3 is TGTGCCAGCAGCGCCTCCCGGTCGGGAAGAGACACTGAAGCTTTCTTT. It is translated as CASSASRSGRDTEAFF.

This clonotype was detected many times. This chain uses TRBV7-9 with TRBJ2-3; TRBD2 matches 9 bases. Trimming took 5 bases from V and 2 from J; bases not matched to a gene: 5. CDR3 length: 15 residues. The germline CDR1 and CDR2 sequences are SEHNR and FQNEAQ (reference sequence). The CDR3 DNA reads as TGTGCCAGCAGCCCGGGGACTAGCTTCACAGATACGCAGTATTTT. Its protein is CASSPGTSFTDTQYF.

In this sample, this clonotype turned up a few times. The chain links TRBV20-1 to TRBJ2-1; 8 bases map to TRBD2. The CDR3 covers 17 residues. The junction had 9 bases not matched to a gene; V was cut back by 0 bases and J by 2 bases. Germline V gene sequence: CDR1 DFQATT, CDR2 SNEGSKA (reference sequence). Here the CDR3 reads CSARDRTSGIAYNEQFF. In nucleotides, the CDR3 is TGCAGTGCTAGAGATCGCACTAGCGGTATCGCCTACAATGAGCAGTTCTTC.

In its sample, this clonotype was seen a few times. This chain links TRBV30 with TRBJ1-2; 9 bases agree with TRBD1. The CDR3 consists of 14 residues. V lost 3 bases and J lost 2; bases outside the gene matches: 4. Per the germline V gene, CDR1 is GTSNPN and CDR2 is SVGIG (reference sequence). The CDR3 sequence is CAWRGQGTNYGYTF. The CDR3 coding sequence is TGTGCCTGGAGAGGACAGGGGACAAACTATGGCTACACCTTC.

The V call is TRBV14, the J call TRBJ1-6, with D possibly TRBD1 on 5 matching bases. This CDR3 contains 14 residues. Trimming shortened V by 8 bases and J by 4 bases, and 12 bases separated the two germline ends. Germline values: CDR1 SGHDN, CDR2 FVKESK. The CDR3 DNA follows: TGTGCCAGCGGCTTTGGGGGGTATAATTCACCCCTCCACTTT. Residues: CASGFGGYNSPLHF.

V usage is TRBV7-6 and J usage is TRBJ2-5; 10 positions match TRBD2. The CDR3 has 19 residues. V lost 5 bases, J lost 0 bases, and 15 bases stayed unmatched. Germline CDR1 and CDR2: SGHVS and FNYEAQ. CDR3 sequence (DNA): TGTGCCAGCAGCCCGAGGCAGGACCTTAGCGGGGGGTACCAAGAGACCCAGTACTTC. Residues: CASSPRQDLSGGYQETQYF. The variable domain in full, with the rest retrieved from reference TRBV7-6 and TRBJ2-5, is GAGVSQSPRYKVTKRGQDVALRCDPISGHVSLYWYRQALGQGPEFLTYFNYEAQQDKSGLPNDRFSAERPEGSISTLTIQRTEQRDSAMYRCASSPRQDLSGGYQETQYFGPGTRLLVL.

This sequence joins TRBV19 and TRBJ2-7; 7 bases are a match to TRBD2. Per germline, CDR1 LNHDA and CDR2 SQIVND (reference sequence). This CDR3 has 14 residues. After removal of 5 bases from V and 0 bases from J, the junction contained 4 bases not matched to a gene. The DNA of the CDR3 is TGTGCCAGTAGTCACCGGGGGGACTCCTACGAGCAGTACTTC. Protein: CASSHRGDSYEQYF.